The 30 T cell receptor beta chains in this list originate from one sample, sequenced in a study of T cells after posttransplantation cyclophosphamide (dated by TCRdb to about 2016). The sample's treatment or condition label is to be understood as: high-dose cyclophosphamide on days +3 and +4 as single-agent GVHD prophylaxis. For conditioning, the PTCy patients got busulfan and fludarabine, then a related or unrelated marrow graft, followed by cyclophosphamide on days +3 and +4. The library came from the immunoSEQ multiplex PCR assay. The source is immuneACCESS, and TCRdb retained only in-frame sequences with V and J called. Part of the clones is not carried over; for the studies checked, unresolved V genes explain less than half of this, and the remainder is unexplained. The sample table lists 15,000 to 20,000 clones, about three quarters of them with a count of one. The ten largest account for roughly 31% of the sample.

The sample consisted of CD8+ T cells sorted from PBMCs, taken approximately 1,900 days after a stem cell transplant with posttransplant cyclophosphamide. Receptors originate from a female patient in her 40s who received an allogeneic stem cell transplant from a related donor, was CMV-positive, and had no GVHD. Some T cells may derive from the graft donor when a transplant has been performed.

This sequence joins TRBV9 and TRBJ1-2; 7 bases match TRBD1. After removal of 4 bases from V and 3 bases from J, the junction contained 6 bases not matched to a gene. The germline CDR1 and CDR2 sequences are SGDLS and YYNGEE. CDR3 size: 14 residues. The CDR3 region is CASSPRDSHYGYTF. DNA for the CDR3: TGTGCCAGCAGCCCCCGGGACAGTCACTATGGCTACACCTTC.

The chain employs TRBV7-9 and TRBJ2-7; 7 bases agree with TRBD1. This CDR3 has 15 residues. With V trimmed by 5 bases and J by 2 bases, 9 bases remained unmatched. Germline lookup yields CDR1 SEHNR and CDR2 FQNEAQ (reference sequence). The CDR3 protein is CASSTTGAGAYEQYF. The CDR3 DNA is TGTGCCAGCAGCACTACAGGGGCCGGGGCCTACGAGCAGTACTTC.

The chain combines TRBV5-6 with TRBJ2-3; 11 bases line up with TRBD1. This CDR3 contains 17 residues. Per germline, CDR1 SGHDT and CDR2 YYEEEE. V was clipped by 3 bases and J by 4 bases; unmatched bases: 10. Here the CDR3 reads CASSWVVGQGVPDTQYF. The DNA for the CDR3 is TGTGCCAGCAGCTGGGTGGTGGGACAGGGGGTCCCAGATACGCAGTATTTT.

The chain has TRBV27 and TRBJ2-7; 10 positions match TRBD2. The CDR3 loop spans 17 amino acids. Germline assignment: CDR1 MNHEY and CDR2 SMNVEV (reference sequence). The ends lost 4 bases at V and 5 bases at J; junction bases unmatched: 14. The CDR3 reads CASSSLLAGGITHEQYF. CDR3 coding DNA: TGTGCCAGCAGTTCCCTCTTAGCGGGGGGTATTACCCACGAGCAGTACTTC.

This chain uses TRBV27 with TRBJ1-2; 8 positions agree with TRBD1. V shed 6 bases and J 0 bases; nucleotides not matched to a gene: 6. Germline lookup yields CDR1 MNHEY and CDR2 SMNVEV (reference sequence). The CDR3 is 15 amino acids. Here the CDR3 reads CASSPRGRANYGYTF. CDR3 DNA: TGTGCCAGCAGCCCCAGGGGGCGAGCTAACTATGGCTACACCTTC.

This chain joins TRBV7-9 and TRBJ2-4; D perhaps matches TRBD2 (6 bases). V shed 3 bases and J shed 0 bases, with 9 bases lying between them. Germline values: CDR1 SEHNR, CDR2 FQNEAQ (reference sequence). The length of the CDR3 is 15 residues. CDR3 in amino acids: CASSFTEGAKNIQYF. In DNA, the CDR3 is TGTGCCAGCAGCTTTACGGAGGGAGCCAAAAACATTCAGTACTTC.

The chain joins TRBV19 to TRBJ2-7, with D maybe TRBD1 (6 bases). Germline V lookup: CDR1 LNHDA, CDR2 SQIVND (reference sequence). This CDR3 spans 14 amino acids. The ends were cut back, 3 bases at V and 0 bases at J, with 9 bases in the middle. The CDR3 DNA follows: TGTGCCAGTAGTATCACAGGGAGCTCCTACGAGCAGTACTTC. It codes for CASSITGSSYEQYF.

With respect to this clone: An end of the junction differs from the germline gene, which may be a read error. The chain couples TRBV7-7 to TRBJ2-1, with TRBD1 matching 7 bases. Germline CDR1 and CDR2: SSHAT and FNYEAQ (reference sequence). The CDR3 has 15 amino acids. CDR3 nucleotides: TGTGCTAGCAGCTACATGACAGGGCTCGACAATGAGCAGTTCTTC. Translating it yields CASSYMTGLDNEQFF.

The chain is built from TRBV9 and TRBJ2-2; 8 nucleotides align to TRBD2. The CDR3 runs to 14 residues. Germline CDR1 SGDLS, CDR2 YYNGEE. The J segment lost 8 bases and the V segment lost 0 bases, leaving 3 bases of the junction unmatched. DNA of the CDR3: TGTGCCAGCAGCGTAGACGGGAGGGCTGGGGAGCTGTTTTTT. Its translation is CASSVDGRAGELFF.

The rearrangement links TRBV14 to TRBJ2-1; D is possibly TRBD1 (6 bases). The germline V and J ends were trimmed by 4 bases and 10 bases, with 11 bases remaining between them. The germline gives CDR1 SGHDN, CDR2 FVKESK. CDR3 length: 12 amino acids. The CDR3 is CASSPGTLEQFF. Written as DNA, the CDR3 is TGTGCCAGCAGCCCCGGGACATTAGAGCAGTTCTTC.

This rearrangement joins TRBV13 to TRBJ2-7, with 12 positions matching TRBD2. Germline V CDR1 and CDR2: PRHDT, FYEKMQ (reference sequence). The CDR3 extends over 16 amino acids. After removal of 5 bases from V and 6 bases from J, the junction contained 11 bases not matched to a gene. The CDR3 region is CASSHIGTSGLSEQYF. The DNA for the CDR3 is TGTGCCAGCAGCCACATCGGGACTAGCGGGTTGAGCGAGCAGTACTTC.

The V gene is TRBV7-2, the J gene TRBJ1-4, with D possibly matching TRBD1 (5 bases). Trimming shortened V by 5 bases and J by 12 bases, and 16 bases separated the two germline ends. CDR1 SGHTA and CDR2 FQGNSA come from the germline V gene. The CDR3 loop spans 13 amino acids. CDR3 in amino acids: CASSPYLGGELFF. The CDR3 DNA reads as TGTGCCAGCAGCCCTTATTTAGGAGGGGAACTGTTTTTT.

Points on this clone: Other DNA sequences in the sample encode the same CDR3. V and J are TRBV4-3 and TRBJ2-3; 9 bases fit TRBD1. This CDR3 has 15 amino acids. Germline CDR1 and CDR2: LGHNA and YSLEER. J lost 3 bases, V lost 0 bases, and 1 base had no gene match. CDR3 nucleotide sequence: TGCGCCAGCAGCCAAGATGGGACAGGGACAGATACGCAGTATTTT. Translating gives CASSQDGTGTDTQYF.

This chain joins TRBV28 and TRBJ1-6, with TRBD1 matching 10 bases. The CDR3 has 19 amino acids. The J segment lost 0 bases and the V segment lost 3 bases, leaving 8 bases of the junction unmatched. Germline V gives CDR1 MDHEN, CDR2 SYDVKM. CDR3 sequence reads: CASSLGEGQGSSYNSPLHF. The CDR3 DNA sequence: TGTGCCAGCAGTTTGGGAGAGGGACAGGGGAGCTCCTATAATTCACCCCTCCACTTT.

A single count supports this clone. This rearrangement joins TRBV4-1 to TRBJ2-1; D perhaps matches TRBD2 (6 bases). This CDR3 has 15 residues. Deletions cut 2 bases from V and 10 bases from J, with 18 bases between. Germline assignment: CDR1 MGHRA and CDR2 YSYEKL. The CDR3 sequence: CASSQIGSRGWEQFF. The DNA for the CDR3 is TGCGCCAGCAGCCAAATCGGTTCGCGGGGATGGGAGCAGTTCTTC.

The chain joins TRBV4-1 to TRBJ2-7; D possibly corresponds to TRBD2 (6 bases). CDR1 is MGHRA, CDR2 YSYEKL, per germline. The CDR3 is 15 amino acids. With 1 base removed from V and 3 bases from J, the gap between germline ends came to 13 bases. Written as DNA, the CDR3 is TGCGCCAGCAGCCAAGGGCGGGGATCGGACTACGAGCAGTACTTC. It translates to CASSQGRGSDYEQYF.

The CDR3 DNA is TGTGCCAGCAGCTATAGCGGGGGCCCGAGCAATGAGCAGTTCTTC. Encoded protein: CASSYSGGPSNEQFF. The chain uses TRBV7-3 and TRBJ2-1; 9 positions agree with TRBD2. Per the germline V gene, CDR1 is SGHTA and CDR2 is FQGTGA. The junction had 7 bases not matched to a gene; V was cut back by 4 bases and J by 6 bases. CDR3 size: 15 residues.

The CDR3 protein is CASSSNIGQGSTEAFF. The CDR3 bases are TGTGCCAGCAGCTCAAACATCGGACAGGGATCCACTGAAGCTTTCTTT. The V and J genes are TRBV11-2 and TRBJ1-1, with TRBD1 matching over 8 bases. Looked up from germline, CDR1 is SGHAT and CDR2 is FQNNGV. The CDR3 loop spans 16 amino acids. V gave up 4 bases and J gave up 4 bases; unmatched junction bases: 11. Drawing the rest from reference TRBV11-2 and TRBJ1-1, the complete variable domain is EAGVAQSPRYKIIEKRQSVAFWCNPISGHATLYWYQQILGQGPKLLIQFQNNGVVDDSQLPKDRFSAERLKGVDSTLKIQPAKLEDSAVYLCASSSNIGQGSTEAFFGQGTRLTVV.

V and J are TRBV6-1 and TRBJ2-6, with D uncertain. V was cut by 3 bases and J by 1 base, with 22 bases left in between. From germline, CDR1 is MNHNS and CDR2 SASEGT. The CDR3 contains 20 residues. The CDR3 is CASSDPIYYSELSGANVLTF. CDR3 in DNA: TGTGCCAGCAGTGACCCGATATACTACTCAGAACTGTCTGGGGCCAACGTCCTGACTTTC.

V and J are TRBV29-1 and TRBJ2-2; the match to TRBD1 covers 9 bases. The CDR3 contains 14 residues. The germline V gene has CDR1 SQVTM and CDR2 ANQGSEA. The trim removed 3 bases at V and 6 bases at J, leaving 5 bases unmatched. In DNA form, the CDR3 reads TGCAGCGTTGATGGGACAGGGCTGTCCGGGGAGCTGTTTTTT. Its protein is CSVDGTGLSGELFF.

The V and J genes are TRBV6-6 and TRBJ1-5; D unclear. The V gene's germline CDR1 is MNHNY and CDR2 SVGAGI (reference sequence). Trimming pared 5 bases from V and 0 bases from J, leaving 5 bases between. The CDR3 loop spans 13 amino acids. CDR3 amino acids: CASSTISNQPQHF. CDR3 coding DNA: TGTGCCAGCAGTACAATTAGCAATCAGCCCCAGCATTTT.

The V gene is TRBV5-1, the J gene TRBJ2-2; possible D gene TRBD1, 6 bases. The V gene lost 1 base and the J gene lost 1 base, with 8 bases spanning the gap. The CDR3 sequence is 15 residues long. Germline CDR1 reads SGHRS; CDR2 reads YFSETQ. The CDR3 nucleotides are TGCGCCAGCAGCTTGAAGACAGGGAACACCGGGGAGCTGTTTTTT. This sequence encodes CASSLKTGNTGELFF.

J is TRBJ1-2 and V is TRBV11-2; 11 bases agree with TRBD1. CDR3 size: 17 residues. The germline V gene encodes CDR1 SGHAT and CDR2 FQNNGV. V was pared by 1 base and J by 3 bases, with 7 bases of the junction left unmatched. CDR3 bases: TGTGCCAGCAGCTTAGCAGGACAGGGGGCGCTTGACTATGGCTACACCTTC. This gives the protein CASSLAGQGALDYGYTF. The full variable domain, rest sourced from reference TRBV11-2 and TRBJ1-2, is EAGVAQSPRYKIIEKRQSVAFWCNPISGHATLYWYQQILGQGPKLLIQFQNNGVVDDSQLPKDRFSAERLKGVDSTLKIQPAKLEDSAVYLCASSLAGQGALDYGYTFGSGTRLTVV.

The rearrangement links TRBV10-2 to TRBJ2-2; D may be TRBD2 (6 bases). CDR3 length: 15 residues. The V and J ends lost 10 bases and 4 bases respectively, with 19 bases between them. CDR1 is WSHSY, CDR2 SAAADI, per germline. The CDR3 sequence: CATWGESSLTGELFF. Here the CDR3 DNA reads TGCGCCACCTGGGGGGAGTCTTCTCTCACCGGGGAGCTGTTTTTT.

The V gene is TRBV28, the J gene TRBJ2-1; D perhaps matches TRBD1 (6 bases). Trimming took off 5 bases at V and 6 bases at J, with 14 bases between the two ends. The CDR3 contains 14 residues. Germline values: CDR1 MDHEN, CDR2 SYDVKM. The CDR3 DNA reads as TGTGCCAGCAGTCAAGGGGACACCGTCAATGAGCAGTTCTTC. It yields the protein CASSQGDTVNEQFF.

The DNA for the CDR3 is TGTGCCAGCAGTTTGGCTAGCGGGGGGCTTTCCACAGATACGCAGTATTTT. Encoded protein: CASSLASGGLSTDTQYF. The J gene is TRBJ2-3, the V gene TRBV28, with TRBD2 identical over 11 bases. Germline V gene data show CDR1 as MDHEN and CDR2 as SYDVKM. This CDR3 is 17 amino acids long. J lost 2 bases, V lost 3 bases, and 7 bases had no gene match.

The chain recombines TRBV13 with TRBJ2-7, with TRBD1 matching 9 bases. The CDR3 contains 14 residues. Germline lookup yields CDR1 PRHDT and CDR2 FYEKMQ (reference sequence). V shed 3 bases, J shed 5 bases, and the junction held 5 bases outside the gene matches. The CDR3 DNA sequence: TGTGCCAGCAGCTTCCGGGACAGGGTGCACGAGCAGTACTTC. Translated: CASSFRDRVHEQYF.

This chain connects TRBV19 to TRBJ2-3; D gene ambiguous. The CDR3 covers 13 residues. Germline values: CDR1 LNHDA, CDR2 SQIVND (reference sequence). Trimming took 0 bases from V and 5 from J, leaving 6 bases between them. CDR3 residues: CASSIEYKDTQYF. The CDR3, as DNA: TGTGCCAGTAGTATAGAGTACAAAGATACGCAGTATTTT.

CDR3 residues: CASSPPSGTENEQYF. In DNA form, the CDR3 reads TGTGCCAGTAGCCCTCCCTCCGGGACAGAGAACGAGCAGTACTTC. The rearrangement joins TRBV19 to TRBJ2-7; the match to TRBD1 covers 7 bases. The V gene's germline CDR1 is LNHDA and CDR2 SQIVND (reference sequence). V lost 6 bases, J lost 5 bases, and 13 bases stayed unmatched. This CDR3 is 15 amino acids long.

This chain connects TRBV18 to TRBJ1-1; D remains ambiguous. V was cut by 5 bases and J by 1 base, with 11 bases left in between. This CDR3 is 14 amino acids long. Per germline, CDR1 KGHSH and CDR2 LQKENI. Here the CDR3 DNA reads TGTGCCAGCTCAGCTTCCCGGGGGAACACTGAAGCTTTCTTT. This translates into CASSASRGNTEAFF.